This T cell receptor (beta chain) was sequenced in a study of cytomegalovirus exposure and HLA in healthy donors. About the study: A data release that came early held around 85 million unique TCRs from HLA-typed donors.

Trimming stripped 7 bases from V and 1 base from J, with 4 bases between. The CDR3 is 11 residues long. Germline V gene data show CDR1 as MDHEN and CDR2 as SYDVKM. Regarding the study as a whole: TCR beta V segments were, for the most part, productive about 87% or about 30% of the time in an earlier analysis. For TCR beta chains, V- and J-gene trimming was later linked to a missense DCLRE1C variant. Associated with HLA alleles at 0.05 false discovery rate in a later analysis were over 15,000 TCR beta sequences.

As concerns this clone: What it binds is not known.

The PCR contained 60 Vbeta and 13 Jbeta primers. Sequencing was performed with immunoSEQ multiplex PCR; in TCRdb, only in-frame clones are kept and a portion is missing. The sample gives hundreds of thousands of clones, nearly 80% of which show up once; approximately 1.8% is in the top ten. This chain joins TRBV28 and TRBJ1-1; no firm D call. Sequencing input: PBMCs. This TCR derives from a male donor in good health and CMV-seronegative. CDR3 loop: CASTKNTEAFF. CDR3 coding DNA: TGTGCCAGCACTAAGAACACTGAAGCTTTCTTT.